This T cell receptor beta chain was sequenced in a study of CD8+CD57+ T cells in acquired aplastic anemia. About the study: CD4+ cells from healthy donors averaged about 10 million reads. Broader study findings: Around 27 sequences, all CD8+ CDR3, were shared between patients and controls.

About this clonotype: Its antigen is as yet unknown.

Genomic DNA, serving as template, underwent TCR beta VDJ and CDR3 profiling. TCRdb ran MiXCR on the reads and lists one entry per CDR3 protein. The table has around 190,000 distinct CDR3 sequences, approximately 50% seen once. Per the germline V gene, CDR1 is DFQATT and CDR2 is SNEGSKA (reference sequence). CDR3 length: 15 residues. Trimming removed 0 bases from V and 7 bases from J; junction bases left unmatched: 8. The clonotype was recovered from a human donor in good health, serving as a control. Sequenced input: sorted CD4+, CD8+, or CD8+CD57+ T cells (not recorded which) from PBMCs. The chain employs TRBV20-1 and TRBJ2-1; TRBD1 aligns across 8 bases. CDR3 nucleotides: TGCAGTGCTAGAGATGCCCGGACAGGGTTGAATGAGCAGTTCTTC. It is translated as CSARDARTGLNEQFF.